This TCR beta chain was found in a study of blood T cell repertoires in COVID-19. Looking at the study overall: Some COVID-19 samples were acute and others convalescent; all came from the United States, Italy and Spain. In each case, the material was cDNA or gDNA derived from T cells, B-cell-depleted T cells, or PBMCs.

This clone was seen only once. V was trimmed by 0 bases and J by 8 bases, leaving 7 bases between them. The CDR3 is 13 residues long. Germline CDR1 and CDR2: SGHAT and FQNNGV. The table came from immunoSEQ multiplex PCR; TCRdb's copy has only in-frame clones and leaves some out. The repertoire holds 500,000 to 600,000 clones, with approximately 91% as singletons. The rearrangement links TRBV11-2 to TRBJ2-2, with D uncertain. The sequenced material came from peripheral blood. This clonotype was obtained from a woman aged 50 to 60 with COVID-19, enrolled during active disease. CDR3 loop: CASSLDLSGELFF. The CDR3 nucleotides read TGTGCCAGCAGCTTAGATCTTTCGGGGGAGCTGTTTTTT.